The clone carrying this T cell receptor (beta chain) came up a few times. What it binds is not known. The isolated RNA, all of it, was reverse transcribed, so expressed TCRB transcripts were what got sequenced. An average of around 3.9 million reads was obtained for naive, central memory and regulatory T cell samples. The assay was immunoSEQ multiplex PCR, and TCRdb's table has in-frame clones only and misses some. The data contain 500,000 to 850,000 clones, roughly an eighth of them seen just once; the ten biggest clones take up 0.04%. The data stem from a study of beta chain features in type 1 diabetes. Study-level points and caveats: For Type 1 diabetes patients, all four CD4+ subsets carried TCRB CDR3s that were moderately but significantly shorter.

Per germline, CDR1 GTSNPN and CDR2 SVGIG (reference sequence). The CDR3 has 13 residues. V was clipped by 1 base and J by 8 bases, with 14 bases between them. The clonotype comes from a man in his late teens or twenties with type 1 diabetes. V gene TRBV30 combines with J gene TRBJ1-1; unclear D gene. The sample comprised naive CD4+ T cells from blood. The CDR3 DNA is TGTGCCTGGAGTGGGGAGGGCTCCTTGGAAGCTTTCTTT. Its protein is CAWSGEGSLEAFF. Using reference TRBV30 and TRBJ1-1 for the parts outside the CDR3, the full variable domain is SQTIHQWPATLVQPVGSPLSLECTVEGTSNPNLYWYRQAAGRGLQLLFYSVGIGQISSEVPQNLSASRPQDRQFILSSKKLLLSDSGFYLCAWSGEGSLEAFFGQGTRLTVV.